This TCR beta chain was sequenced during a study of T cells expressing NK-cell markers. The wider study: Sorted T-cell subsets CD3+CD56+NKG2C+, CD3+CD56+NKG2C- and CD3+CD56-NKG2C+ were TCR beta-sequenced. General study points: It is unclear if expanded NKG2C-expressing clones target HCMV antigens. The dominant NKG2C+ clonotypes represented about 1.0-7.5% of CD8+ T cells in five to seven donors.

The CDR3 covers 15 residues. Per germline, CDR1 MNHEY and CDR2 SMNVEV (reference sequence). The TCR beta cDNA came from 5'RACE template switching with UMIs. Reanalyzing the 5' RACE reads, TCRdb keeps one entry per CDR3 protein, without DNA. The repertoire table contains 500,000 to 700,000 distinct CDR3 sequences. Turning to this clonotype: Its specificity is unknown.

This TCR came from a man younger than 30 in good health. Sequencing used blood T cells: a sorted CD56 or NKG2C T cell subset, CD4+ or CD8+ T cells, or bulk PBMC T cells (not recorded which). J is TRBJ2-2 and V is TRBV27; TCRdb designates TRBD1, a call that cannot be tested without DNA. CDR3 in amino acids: CASTSGARWPGELFF.